A single sample is the source of the 10 T cell receptor beta chains below, sequenced in a study of T cells in Graves' hyperthyroidism and ophthalmopathy. TCR beta CDR3 region amplification was performed from RNA transcripts. The TCR CDR3 was amplified in a first-round RT-PCR using the HTBI primer set. One entry per CDR3 protein, called by TCRdb with MiXCR from the multiplex PCR reads. This sample has under 600,000 distinct CDR3 sequences, with approximately 15% found just once. The material sequenced was blood. These receptors originate from a woman in her forties with Graves' ophthalmopathy.

This clonotype was observed many times. J is TRBJ2-2 and V is TRBV29-1; D may be TRBD2 (5 bases). The CDR3 covers 14 residues. Trimming left V 7 bases short and J 5 bases short, with 17 bases between. Per germline, CDR1 SQVTM and CDR2 ANQGSEA. The CDR3 DNA follows: TGCAGCGCCCGGGGAGTATCGGGGACCGGGGAGCTGTTTTTT. Its translation is CSARGVSGTGELFF.

This clonotype appeared many times. V and J are TRBV7-8 and TRBJ1-1; D remains unclear. CDR1 and CDR2 from the germline V gene are SGHVS and FQNEAQ. CDR3 size: 12 residues. Trimming pared 5 bases from V and 8 bases from J, leaving 12 bases between. The CDR3 DNA is TGTGCCAGCAGCACCCGGCAGTCCGAAGCTTTCTTT. It is translated as CASSTRQSEAFF. The whole variable domain, filled in from reference TRBV7-8 and TRBJ1-1, reads GAGVSQSPRYKVAKRGQDVALRCDPISGHVSLFWYQQALGQGPEFLTYFQNEAQLDKSGLPSDRFFAERPEGSVSTLKIQRTQQEDSAVYLCASSTRQSEAFFGQGTRLTVV.

Many counts were recorded for this clonotype. The rearrangement uses TRBV18 and TRBJ2-3; D remains unclear. Germline CDR1 and CDR2: KGHSH and LQKENI. V was pared by 5 bases and J by 0 bases, with 12 bases between. CDR3 length equals 15 residues. The CDR3 DNA is TGTGCCAGCTCAGACGGACGGTCTAGCACAGATACGCAGTATTTT. Translation: CASSDGRSSTDTQYF.

This clonotype turned up a few times. V and J are TRBV24-1 and TRBJ2-3; possibly TRBD1 for D (6 bases). V was cut by 5 bases and J by 0 bases, with 8 bases left in between. This CDR3 has 14 residues. CDR1 is KGHDR, CDR2 SFDVKD, per germline. In DNA form, the CDR3 reads TGTGCCACCAGTGGACAGGCTAGCACAGATACGCAGTATTTT. It is translated as CATSGQASTDTQYF.

This clonotype was seen repeatedly, ten times or more. The chain joins TRBV4-1 to TRBJ2-7; D assignment may be TRBD1 or TRBD2 (5 bases each). Germline loops: CDR1 MGHRA, CDR2 YSYEKL. CDR3 length equals 16 residues. V was cut by 1 base and J by 3 bases, with 16 bases left in between. CDR3 loop: CASSQVGAKPLYEQYF. The CDR3 DNA reads TGCGCCAGCAGCCAAGTCGGGGCGAAACCCCTCTACGAGCAGTACTTC.

Comments on this clonotype: A much bigger clone sits one base away, suggesting this may be a read error. The chain carries TRBV30 and TRBJ2-5, with 7 nucleotides matching TRBD1. The CDR3 runs to 13 residues. CDR1 is GTSNPN and CDR2 is SVGIG in the germline V gene (reference sequence). The CDR3 here is CTWSGDSQETQYF. The CDR3, as DNA: TGTACCTGGAGTGGGGACAGCCAAGAGACCCAGTACTTC.

This clonotype was seen ten or more times. The V gene is TRBV7-8, the J gene TRBJ2-1; D may be TRBD1 (5 bases). The germline CDR1 and CDR2 sequences are SGHVS and FQNEAQ. CDR3 length: 13 amino acids. Trimming left V 5 bases short and J 3 bases short, with 8 bases between. The CDR3 coding sequence is TGTGCCAGCAGCAGACAGAACTACAATGAGCAGTTCTTC. Its translation: CASSRQNYNEQFF.

This chain links TRBV20-1 with TRBJ1-1, with D unclear. This CDR3 is 13 amino acids long. Per the germline V gene, CDR1 is DFQATT and CDR2 is SNEGSKA (reference sequence). Trimming pared 6 bases from V and 0 bases from J, leaving 11 bases between. The CDR3 DNA follows: TGCAGTGCATTCAGAGACATGAACACTGAAGCTTTCTTT. This codes for CSAFRDMNTEAFF.

This clonotype was detected many times. The chain is built from TRBV6-2 or TRBV6-3 and TRBJ2-2, with D perhaps matching TRBD2 (5 bases). The CDR3 covers 15 residues. CDR1 is MNHEY, CDR2 SVGEGT, per germline. The ends were cut back, 6 bases at V and 1 base at J, with 12 bases in the middle. The CDR3 loop reads CASSAEAENTGELFF. DNA of the CDR3: TGTGCCAGCAGCGCCGAAGCGGAGAACACCGGGGAGCTGTTTTTT.

Ten or more counts support this clonotype. V and J are TRBV13 and TRBJ2-3, with 9 nucleotides matching TRBD2. Germline lookup yields CDR1 PRHDT and CDR2 FYEKMQ (reference sequence). The CDR3 is 17 amino acids. The trim removed 4 bases at V and 9 bases at J, leaving 17 bases unmatched. The CDR3 is CASSSAPERGATYTQYF. The CDR3 nucleotides are TGTGCCAGCAGCTCCGCGCCCGAGCGGGGGGCCACTTACACGCAGTATTTT.